The 28 T cell receptor beta chains listed next were all sequenced from one sample in a study of T cells after yellow fever vaccination. Each CDR3 protein gets one entry after TCRdb re-called the 5' RACE reads with MiXCR. The sample lists approximately 300,000 distinct CDR3 sequences; around 7% were seen once. Material: PBMCs, obtained more than 35 days after the first yellow fever vaccination. These receptors were obtained from a man between 18 and 29 years old who received the YFV17D yellow fever vaccine.

The chain recombines TRBV12-3 or TRBV12-4 with TRBJ1-5; TRBD1 is a possible D gene (5 bases). V lost 6 bases to trimming and J lost 5 bases, with 14 bases between them. The CDR3 runs to 14 residues. The CDR3 is CASSLPGGDQPQHF. CDR3 DNA: TGTGCCAGCAGCTTACCTGGGGGGGATCAGCCCCAGCATTTT.

There are a few counts of this clonotype. This chain links TRBV12-3 or TRBV12-4 with TRBJ2-3; 7 nucleotides agree with TRBD2. The CDR3 sequence is 16 residues long. V trimming: 3 bases; J trimming: 2 bases; junction bases outside the gene matches: 8. The CDR3 protein is CASSFWGGSDTDTQYF. In DNA, the CDR3 is TGTGCCAGCAGTTTCTGGGGGGGTAGCGACACAGATACGCAGTATTTT.

With regard to this clonotype: As the CDR3 is not closed by the conserved phenylalanine or tryptophan, this likely results from a read error. The rearrangement links TRBV10-3 to TRBJ1-2, with D unresolved. CDR1 is ENHRY, CDR2 SYGVKD, per germline. This CDR3 comprises 16 residues. V was clipped by 2 bases and J by 4 bases, with 17 bases between them. The CDR3 loop reads CAISEGTENPSYGYTS. The CDR3 DNA is TGTGCCATCAGTGAGGGAACAGAAAATCCATCCTATGGCTACACCTCC.

This chain links TRBV5-4 with TRBJ1-2, with D unresolved. V was clipped by 0 bases and J by 4 bases, with 4 bases between them. The CDR3 extends over 12 amino acids. The germline V gene has CDR1 SGHNT and CDR2 YYREEE (reference sequence). The CDR3 loop is CASSLDVYGYTF. The DNA for the CDR3 is TGTGCCAGCAGCTTGGATGTCTATGGCTACACCTTC.

This clonotype was seen a few times. The chain is built from TRBV3-1 and TRBJ1-5; D remains unclear. The CDR3 is 18 amino acids. V lost 0 bases to trimming and J lost 1 base, with 16 bases between them. Germline V lookup: CDR1 LGHDT, CDR2 YNNKEL (reference sequence). CDR3 sequence reads: CASSQDRAAPGSNQPQHF. Here the CDR3 DNA reads TGTGCCAGCAGCCAAGATAGAGCCGCACCGGGGAGCAATCAGCCCCAGCATTTT.

The table lists this clonotype with a few counts. The chain couples TRBV6-1 to TRBJ1-5, with a weak D call TRBD1 (5 bases). The V gene's germline CDR1 is MNHNS and CDR2 SASEGT. The CDR3 is 16 amino acids. The ends were cut back, 8 bases at V and 0 bases at J, with 17 bases in the middle. Written as DNA, the CDR3 is TGTGCCAGCGGAAGAGTGGCGGGACTTAGCAATCAGCCCCAGCATTTT. This sequence encodes CASGRVAGLSNQPQHF.

Details on this clonotype: This sequence may be a read error, since a much larger clone differs from it by one base. The CDR3 DNA reads TGTGCCAGCTTGCTGGAGTGGGGCCAAGAGACCCAGTACTTC. Protein product: CASLLEWGQETQYF. This chain links TRBV7-9 with TRBJ2-5; D unresolved. V was shortened by 8 bases and J by 1 base, with 14 bases between the two germline ends. In germline, CDR1 is SEHNR, CDR2 FQNEAQ (reference sequence). CDR3 size: 14 residues.

This clonotype was picked up many times. J is TRBJ1-2 and V is TRBV20-1, with D hard to call. The germline V gene encodes CDR1 DFQATT and CDR2 SNEGSKA (reference sequence). The CDR3 consists of 10 residues. Deletions cut 4 bases from V and 4 bases from J, with 4 bases between. The CDR3 DNA reads TGCAGTGCTAATATCTATGGCTACACCTTC. Residues: CSANIYGYTF.

The V and J genes are TRBV4-1 and TRBJ2-5; 12 nucleotides line up with TRBD2. From germline, CDR1 is MGHRA and CDR2 YSYEKL. CDR3 length: 17 amino acids. The trim removed 2 bases at V and 1 base at J, leaving 5 bases unmatched. The CDR3 DNA follows: TGCGCCAGCAGCCAATTTGGACTAGCGGGGACCCAAGAGACCCAGTACTTC. This translates into CASSQFGLAGTQETQYF.

This clonotype was counted a few times. The rearrangement joins TRBV19 to TRBJ2-1; TRBD2 aligns across 7 bases. Per the germline V gene, CDR1 is LNHDA and CDR2 is SQIVND (reference sequence). CDR3 length: 14 amino acids. V lost 1 base to trimming and J lost 8 bases; unmatched junction nucleotides: 5. The CDR3 here is CASSIAGGGYEQFF. DNA for the CDR3: TGTGCCAGTAGTATAGCGGGGGGAGGATATGAGCAGTTCTTC.

The chain recombines TRBV3-1 with TRBJ1-5; D gene ambiguous. Germline loops: CDR1 LGHDT, CDR2 YNNKEL (reference sequence). V was clipped by 4 bases and J by 8 bases, with 15 bases between them. The CDR3 covers 14 residues. CDR3 nucleotides: TGTGCCAGCAGCCGCAACCCCTCCTTGGAGCCCCAGCATTTT. It encodes CASSRNPSLEPQHF.

This chain links TRBV9 with TRBJ2-1; D is tentatively TRBD1 or TRBD2 (6 bases each). The germline V and J ends were trimmed by 4 bases and 7 bases, with 24 bases remaining between them. The CDR3 is made up of 17 amino acids. Germline V gene lookup returns CDR1 SGDLS and CDR2 YYNGEE. CDR3 loop: CASSSSHESGGLNEQFF. The DNA of the CDR3 is TGTGCCAGCAGCTCCTCACACGAAAGTGGGGGGCTGAATGAGCAGTTCTTC.

In its sample, this clonotype was seen a few times. V gene TRBV3-1 combines with J gene TRBJ1-6; D remains unclear. The ends were cut back, 4 bases at V and 10 bases at J, with 11 bases in the middle. The germline V gene encodes CDR1 LGHDT and CDR2 YNNKEL (reference sequence). CDR3 size: 13 residues. DNA of the CDR3: TGTGCCAGCAGCCGCTCTTCTGGATCACCCCTCCACTTT. This codes for CASSRSSGSPLHF.

This chain connects TRBV27 to TRBJ2-7; 12 nucleotides align to TRBD1. Trimming at V came to 6 bases and at J to 1 base, leaving 4 bases not matched to a gene. Germline V gene lookup returns CDR1 MNHEY and CDR2 SMNVEV (reference sequence). The CDR3 runs to 15 residues. CDR3 nucleotide sequence: TGTGCCAGCAGATGGGACAGGGGGCAATCCTACGAGCAGTACTTC. It codes for CASRWDRGQSYEQYF.

The genes are TRBV5-1 and TRBJ2-5; D possibly corresponds to TRBD1 (6 bases). V lost 2 bases and J 3 bases, leaving 11 bases between the germline ends. CDR1 SGHRS and CDR2 YFSETQ come from the germline V gene. CDR3 length equals 14 residues. In DNA form, the CDR3 reads TGCGCCAGCAGCTTATCAGGGGTTAAAGAGACCCAGTACTTC. Encoded protein: CASSLSGVKETQYF.

The chain has TRBV7-9 and TRBJ2-5, with TRBD2 as a possible D gene (5 bases). This CDR3 is built from 15 residues. V lost 1 base, J lost 4 bases, and 13 bases lay in between. From germline, CDR1 is SEHNR and CDR2 FQNEAQ (reference sequence). This CDR3 reads CASSLVGRGRETQYF. Here the CDR3 DNA reads TGTGCCAGCAGCTTAGTGGGTCGAGGGAGAGAGACCCAGTACTTC.

V gene TRBV12-3 or TRBV12-4 combines with J gene TRBJ1-2, with TRBD1 identical over 9 bases. The CDR3 is 17 residues long. The trim removed 5 bases at V and 5 bases at J, leaving 15 bases unmatched. The CDR3 nucleotides read TGTGCCAGCAGTGGGGACAGGGCGTCGGATCGGCTATATGGCTACACCTTC. It yields the protein CASSGDRASDRLYGYTF.

This clonotype was observed a handful of times. J is TRBJ2-1 and V is TRBV11-1, with 10 bases that match TRBD1. Germline V gene data show CDR1 as SGHAT and CDR2 as FQDESV (reference sequence). After removal of 1 base from V and 0 bases from J, the junction contained 15 bases not matched to a gene. The CDR3 contains 21 residues. CDR3 region: CASSLVGLRDRGSSSYNEQFF. CDR3 coding DNA: TGTGCCAGCAGCTTAGTAGGGCTTCGGGACAGGGGCTCAAGCTCCTACAATGAGCAGTTCTTC.

V and J are TRBV5-1 and TRBJ2-5; D is perhaps TRBD1 (5 bases). CDR1 and CDR2 (germline): SGHRS, YFSETQ. The CDR3 covers 15 residues. Trimming stripped 0 bases from V and 1 base from J, with 10 bases between. This CDR3 is CASSLARQLQETQYF. The CDR3 nucleotides read TGCGCCAGCAGCTTGGCCCGACAGCTCCAAGAGACCCAGTACTTC. Full variable domain (rest looked up from reference TRBV5-1 and TRBJ2-5): KAGVTQTPRYLIKTRGQQVTLSCSPISGHRSVSWYQQTPGQGLQFLFEYFSETQRNKGNFPGRFSGRQFSNSRSEMNVSTLELGDSALYLCASSLARQLQETQYFGPGTRLLVL.

This clonotype was seen at least ten times. The V and J genes are TRBV27 and TRBJ2-7, with unresolved D. Per the germline V gene, CDR1 is MNHEY and CDR2 is SMNVEV (reference sequence). This CDR3 has 14 residues. Between the trimmed V and J ends, which lost 5 bases and 0 bases, there was a span of 11 bases. The CDR3 nucleotides read TGTGCCAGCAGTCCTAAGGGTGGCTCCTACGAGCAGTACGTC. It codes for CASSPKGGSYEQYV.

The CDR3 DNA reads TGTGCCAGCAGTCGGACCCGATCGGGCGAGCAGTTCTTC. Amino acid sequence: CASSRTRSGEQFF. The chain recombines TRBV2 with TRBJ2-1; D not certain. The V end lost 5 bases, the J end lost 10 bases, and 15 bases lay between the germline ends. Germline CDR1 is SNHLY and CDR2 is FYNNEI. This CDR3 is 13 amino acids long.

The sample holds many counts of this clonotype. The CDR3 nucleotides are TGTGCCAGCAGCTTGCAATTACGGAGCCCGGTGGCCAAAAACATTCAGTACTTC. Protein sequence: CASSLQLRSPVAKNIQYF. The V and J genes are TRBV5-6 and TRBJ2-4, with D hard to call. Germline-derived CDR1 and CDR2 are SGHDT and YYEEEE. The CDR3 consists of 18 residues. Trimming pared 1 base from V and 1 base from J, leaving 18 bases between. Combining the CDR3 with reference TRBV5-6 and TRBJ2-4 gives the whole variable domain DAGVTQSPTHLIKTRGQQVTLRCSPKSGHDTVSWYQQALGQGPQFIFQYYEEEERQRGNFPDRFSGHQFPNYSSELNVNALLLGDSALYLCASSLQLRSPVAKNIQYFGAGTRLSVL.

This clonotype showed up just a few times. The rearrangement joins TRBV7-9 to TRBJ2-3; 7 bases are shared with TRBD2. V shed 8 bases and J 2 bases; nucleotides not matched to a gene: 13. This CDR3 spans 16 amino acids. The germline gives CDR1 SEHNR, CDR2 FQNEAQ (reference sequence). The chain's CDR3 is CASLPGRDFLTDTQYF. DNA of the CDR3: TGTGCCAGCCTCCCGGGGAGGGACTTCCTCACAGATACGCAGTATTTT.

This chain uses TRBV12-5 with TRBJ2-2; D remains ambiguous. The CDR3 length is 16 residues. Germline V gene lookup returns CDR1 LGHNT and CDR2 FRNRAP. The germline V and J ends were trimmed by 5 bases and 5 bases, with 18 bases remaining between them. In DNA, the CDR3 is TGTGCTAGTGGTCCAAAGTCAGTCATAGGGACCGGGGAGCTGTTTTTT. Its translation is CASGPKSVIGTGELFF.

This clonotype was counted many times. The chain combines TRBV18 with TRBJ1-4; D is uncertain. Trimming pared 2 bases from V and 0 bases from J, leaving 4 bases between. The CDR3 covers 14 residues. Germline V gives CDR1 KGHSH, CDR2 LQKENI. CDR3 sequence: CASSPVATNEKLFF. The CDR3 DNA sequence: TGTGCCAGCTCACCAGTTGCAACTAATGAAAAACTGTTTTTT.

There are a few counts of this clonotype. The rearrangement links TRBV7-2 to TRBJ2-5, with TRBD2 matching 8 bases. V shed 7 bases and J 1 base; nucleotides not matched to a gene: 11. Germline lookup yields CDR1 SGHTA and CDR2 FQGNSA. The CDR3 contains 16 residues. The DNA of the CDR3 is TGTGCCAGCACCCCCCCGGCGGGGGGTTTCCAAGAGACCCAGTACTTC. Translation gives CASTPPAGGFQETQYF.

This chain uses TRBV12-3 or TRBV12-4 with TRBJ2-1, with no clear D. V was clipped by 3 bases and J by 1 base, with 7 bases between them. This CDR3 contains 14 residues. This chain's CDR3 is CASSFRSSYNEQFF. Here the CDR3 DNA reads TGTGCCAGCAGTTTTCGATCTTCCTACAATGAGCAGTTCTTC.

V and J are TRBV29-1 and TRBJ2-3, with TRBD1 as a possible D gene (5 bases). Deletions cut 3 bases from V and 1 base from J, with 8 bases between. CDR1 SQVTM and CDR2 ANQGSEA come from the germline V gene. The CDR3 has 13 residues. DNA of the CDR3: TGCAGCGTTGACCCAGGGCGCACAGATACGCAGTATTTT. Its protein product is CSVDPGRTDTQYF.